This TCR beta chain emerged from a study of T-cell memory formation after mild COVID-19. The TCR alpha and TCR beta cDNA libraries, bearing sample barcodes and UMIs, were generated by 5'RACE using constant-segment primers. TCRdb reanalysed the 5' RACE reads using MiXCR and keeps one entry per CDR3 protein. The sample has under 450,000 distinct CDR3 sequences, roughly a quarter seen once. V gave up 0 bases and J gave up 0 bases; unmatched junction bases: 2. Germline loops: CDR1 PRHDT, CDR2 FYEKMQ (reference sequence). CDR3 size: 16 residues. This clonotype turned up a few times. Sequencing input: PBMCs or a T cell subset sorted from them (not recorded which). This chain connects TRBV13 to TRBJ2-1; 7 bases are a match to TRBD2. The origin of this receptor is an adult woman who had mild COVID-19 (a few samples of this study predate the infection). Cell type and time point are not known. This CDR3 is CASSLGREISYNEQFF. In DNA form, the CDR3 reads TGTGCCAGCAGCTTAGGGCGGGAGATCTCCTACAATGAGCAGTTCTTC.